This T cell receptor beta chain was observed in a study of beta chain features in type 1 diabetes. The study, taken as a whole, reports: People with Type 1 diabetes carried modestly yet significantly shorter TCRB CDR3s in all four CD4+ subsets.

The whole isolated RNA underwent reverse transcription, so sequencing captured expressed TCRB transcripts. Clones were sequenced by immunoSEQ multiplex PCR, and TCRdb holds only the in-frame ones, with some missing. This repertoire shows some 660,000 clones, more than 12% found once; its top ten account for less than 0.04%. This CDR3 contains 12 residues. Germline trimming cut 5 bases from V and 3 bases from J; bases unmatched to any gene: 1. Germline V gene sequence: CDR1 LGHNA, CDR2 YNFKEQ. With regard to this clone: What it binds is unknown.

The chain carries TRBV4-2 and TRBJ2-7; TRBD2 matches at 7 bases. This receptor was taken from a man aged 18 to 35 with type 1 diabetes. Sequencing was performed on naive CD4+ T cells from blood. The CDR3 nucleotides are TGTGCCAGCAGCAGCGGGGACTACGAGCAGTACTTC. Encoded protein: CASSSGDYEQYF.